This T cell receptor (beta chain) was recovered during a study of control samples from healthy donors and cancer patients. The sample holds a few counts of this clone. Germline loops: CDR1 MNHEY, CDR2 SVGEGT. Trimming stripped 5 bases from V and 7 bases from J, with 14 bases between. This CDR3 contains 13 residues. Profiled with immunoSEQ multiplex PCR; TCRdb holds only in-frame clones, not every one. Here the sample spans roughly 120,000 clones, 88% being singletons. This rearrangement joins TRBV6-2 or TRBV6-3 to TRBJ1-2; a possible D gene is TRBD1 (6 bases). Sequenced: PBMCs. The receptor comes from a woman aged 60 to 75 with lung cancer. The CDR3 sequence is CASSITGNSGYTF. The CDR3 DNA sequence: TGTGCCAGCAGTATTACAGGGAACAGTGGCTACACCTTC.